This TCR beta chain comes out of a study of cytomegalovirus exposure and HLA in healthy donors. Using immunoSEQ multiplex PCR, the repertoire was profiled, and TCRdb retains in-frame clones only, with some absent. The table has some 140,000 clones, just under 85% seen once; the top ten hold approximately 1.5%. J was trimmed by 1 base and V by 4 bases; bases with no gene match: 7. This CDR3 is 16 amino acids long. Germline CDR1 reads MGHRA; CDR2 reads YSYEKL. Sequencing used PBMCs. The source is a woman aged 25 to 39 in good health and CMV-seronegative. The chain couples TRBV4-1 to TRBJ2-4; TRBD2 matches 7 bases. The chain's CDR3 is CASSPAGGLAKNIQYF. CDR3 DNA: TGCGCCAGCAGCCCCGCCGGGGGGTTGGCCAAAAACATTCAGTACTTC.